This section outlines one TCR beta chain sequence together with its context. The antigen is not known. The sample belongs to a study of blood T cells in healthy people across ages. Study-wide findings and caveats: Roughly linearly, TCR beta diversity per million T cells fell as age increased. Fewer expanded clones and more diversity marked long-lived versus aged donors. With unsorted PBMCs, a conclusive comparison of naive versus antigen-experienced cells was not possible.

Then a second PCR, running about 6 to 12 cycles, was carried out with a sample-barcoded 5' primer and a J-beta primer mix. Per sample, CDR3-containing paired-end reads numbered at least 2.5 million. TCRdb itself ran the 5' RACE reads through MiXCR, one entry per CDR3 protein. The sample yields approximately 1,700,000 distinct CDR3 sequences, roughly two fifths seen once. In germline, CDR1 is SGHKS, CDR2 YYEKEE (reference sequence). Trimming took 0 bases from V and 9 from J, leaving 13 bases between them. The CDR3 contains 14 residues. The V and J genes are TRBV5-5 and TRBJ2-1, with a possible D match to TRBD2 (6 bases). The TCR comes from a human donor in good health. The material sequenced was blood. The CDR3 sequence: CASSLGSSVGEQFF. CDR3 sequence (DNA): TGTGCCAGCAGCTTGGGGTCTAGCGTCGGTGAGCAGTTCTTC.